Described below is a single T cell receptor beta chain sequence and its context. What antigen it recognizes has not been identified. The input lacks base qualities; no much larger clone sits a single base away. There are 14 amino acids in the CDR3, from cysteine to phenylalanine inclusive. The CDR3 DNA has 42 bases and is translated from base 1. The V end loses 5 bases and the J end loses 14 bases, and a stretch of 23 bases separates them. As encoded in the germline V gene (reference sequence), CDR1 is SEHNR while CDR2 is FQNEAQ. The sample comes from a study of blood T cell repertoires in COVID-19 (dated by TCRdb to the early 2020s). With respect to the entire study: Samples covering the acute and convalescent phases of COVID-19 were provided by collaborators in the United States, Italy and Spain. Subjects who had been exposed to COVID-19, were actively infected with it, or had recovered from it provided the deeply sampled blood TCRbeta repertoires that made up the dataset. The prospective study material was composed of cDNA or gDNA derived from T cells, B-cell-depleted T cells, or PBMCs. Samples came from the ongoing ImmuneRACE study (first 160 participants) plus 1,254 subjects from 6 global collaborators. Sample metadata almost always included a de-identified subject ID, COVID-19 status, age in years and sex. A freely available public database, intended as a resource for researchers studying the immune response to SARS-CoV-2, is where the repertoires were released. HLA class I and class II types, where available, came from metadata supplied by the sample provider rather than from assay-based typing. The paper as a whole reports these results and caveats: How much clinical and demographic metadata was included differed by source and by participant, and the metadata was provided uncurated.

The collaborating institutions used their own protocols to collect whole blood in K2EDTA tubes. For TCRbeta analysis, collaborator samples were shipped as frozen whole blood, as isolated PBMCs, or as DNA extracted from either sample type. The immunoSEQ Assay, a bias-controlled multiplex PCR, was used to amplify TCRbeta CDR3 regions from genomic DNA. Under the source paper's analysis protocol: The number of nucleated cells in each sample was estimated by amplification of reference gene primers within the assay. To quantify the absolute abundance of each unique TCRbeta CDR3 rearrangement, sequence reads were collapsed and filtered. For each sample, productive Simpson clonality was calculated by taking the square root of Simpson's diversity index across productive rearrangements. TCRdb retrieved this table from immuneACCESS and kept in-frame rearrangements only. Not all clones are present; in checked studies, unresolved V genes account for under half, and no reason is known for the remainder. That table supplies the V and J calls and clone size; D and trimming were determined from the DNA. The sample table records 100,000 to 120,000 clones; roughly 82% of these occur just once. The top ten hold approximately 16% of the sample.

Material for sequencing was peripheral blood. The chain couples TRBV7-9 to TRBJ2-3, with TRBD1 perhaps the D gene, on 5 matching bases. This clonotype was sampled from an older woman with acute or convalescent COVID-19. The DNA sequence reads TGTGCCAGCAGCCAATCACAGGTGCAGGGAATGAGGTATTTT. Translated, it gives CASSQSQVQGMRYF.